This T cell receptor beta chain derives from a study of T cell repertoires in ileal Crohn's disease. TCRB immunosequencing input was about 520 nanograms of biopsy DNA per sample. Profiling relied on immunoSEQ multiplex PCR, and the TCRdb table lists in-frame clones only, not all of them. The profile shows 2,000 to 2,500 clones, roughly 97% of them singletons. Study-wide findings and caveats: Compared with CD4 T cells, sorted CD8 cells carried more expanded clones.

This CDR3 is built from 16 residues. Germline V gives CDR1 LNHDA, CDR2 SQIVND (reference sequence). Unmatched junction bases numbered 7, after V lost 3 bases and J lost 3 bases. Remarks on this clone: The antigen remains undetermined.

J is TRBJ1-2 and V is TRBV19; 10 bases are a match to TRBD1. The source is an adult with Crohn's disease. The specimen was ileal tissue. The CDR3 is CASSILRDRGDYGYTF. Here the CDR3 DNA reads TGTGCCAGTAGTATCCTCCGGGACAGGGGAGACTATGGCTACACCTTC.